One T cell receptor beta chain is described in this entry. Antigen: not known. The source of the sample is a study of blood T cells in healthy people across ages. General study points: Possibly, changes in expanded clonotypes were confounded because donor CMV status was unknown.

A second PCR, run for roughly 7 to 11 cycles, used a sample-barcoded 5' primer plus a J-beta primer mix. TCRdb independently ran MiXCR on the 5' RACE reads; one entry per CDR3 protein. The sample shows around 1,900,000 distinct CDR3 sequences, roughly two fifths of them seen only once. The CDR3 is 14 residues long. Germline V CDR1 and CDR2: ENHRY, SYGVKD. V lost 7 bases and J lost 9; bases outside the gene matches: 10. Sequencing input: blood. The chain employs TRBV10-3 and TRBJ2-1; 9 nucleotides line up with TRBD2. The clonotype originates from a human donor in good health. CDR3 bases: TGTGCCATCACCGGCGGACTAGCGAAGGGTGAGCAGTTCTTC. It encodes CAITGGLAKGEQFF.